This is a list of T cell receptor beta chains from one sample in a study of blood T cells in healthy people across ages. TCRdb passed the 5' RACE reads through MiXCR, listing each CDR3 protein once. The profile covers fewer than 800,000 distinct CDR3 sequences, with 49% appearing a single time and under 35% taken by the ten largest. Sequencing used blood. The receptor set was obtained from a woman aged 55-69 years in good health. Each CDR3 is given with its conserved first and last residue. Each record gives: clone size, V gene, J gene, D gene, CDR3 DNA, CDR3 protein. D genes are given only for firm matches. Size is omitted from some rows. Given values are once, few, many or a class for expanded clones.

clone_size: .
v_call: TRBV4-3
j_call: TRBJ2-7
d_call: TRBD1
cdr3_nt: TGCGCCAGCAGCCAAGAAGGGGACAGGAGGTCCTACGAGCAGTACTTC
cdr3_aa: CASSQEGDRRSYEQYF

clone_size: .
v_call: TRBV2
j_call: TRBJ2-2
d_call: .
cdr3_nt: TGTGCCAGCAACACTCCGGGCTACACCGGGGAGCTGTTTTTT
cdr3_aa: CASNTPGYTGELFF

clone_size: .
v_call: TRBV9
j_call: TRBJ2-2
d_call: .
cdr3_nt: TGTGCCAGCAGCCGGGCCCCGACAGCGAACACCGGGGAGCTGTTTTTT
cdr3_aa: CASSRAPTANTGELFF

clone_size: .
v_call: TRBV6-7
j_call: TRBJ2-7
d_call: .
cdr3_nt: TGTGCCAGCCATATGTACTACGAGCAGTACTTC
cdr3_aa: CASHMYYEQYF

clone_size: .
v_call: TRBV7-2
j_call: TRBJ1-1
d_call: TRBD1
cdr3_nt: TGTGCCAGCAGCTTTACAGGGGCAGCTTTCTTT
cdr3_aa: CASSFTGAAFF

clone_size: few
v_call: TRBV2
j_call: TRBJ2-3
d_call: TRBD2
cdr3_nt: TGTGCCAGCAGTGAAGGTTCGGGAGGGGGAGATACGCAGTATTTT
cdr3_aa: CASSEGSGGGDTQYF

clone_size: .
v_call: TRBV29-1
j_call: TRBJ2-7
d_call: .
cdr3_nt: TGCAGCGTTGCTGGCAGGGGGGTCGAGCAGTACTTC
cdr3_aa: CSVAGRGVEQYF

clone_size: .
v_call: TRBV7-2
j_call: TRBJ2-1
d_call: TRBD1
cdr3_nt: TGTGCCAGCAGCTTCGACAGGGGAGGACTCAATGAGCAGTTCTTC
cdr3_aa: CASSFDRGGLNEQFF

clone_size: .
v_call: TRBV4-3
j_call: TRBJ1-6
d_call: .
cdr3_nt: TGCGCCAGCAGCCAAGACGGTGGGGAGGATTCACCCCTCCACTTT
cdr3_aa: CASSQDGGEDSPLHF

clone_size: .
v_call: TRBV5-1
j_call: TRBJ2-7
d_call: TRBD1
cdr3_nt: TGCGCCAGCAGCCGTTTATCGGGACAGGGGTACAATGAGCAGTACTTC
cdr3_aa: CASSRLSGQGYNEQYF

clone_size: .
v_call: TRBV12-3/TRBV12-4
j_call: TRBJ2-1
d_call: TRBD2
cdr3_nt: TGTGCCAGCAGTTTGAGGCTAGCGGGAAGTGAGCAGTTCTTC
cdr3_aa: CASSLRLAGSEQFF

clone_size: .
v_call: TRBV9
j_call: TRBJ1-4
d_call: TRBD1
cdr3_nt: TGTGCCAGCAGCTCACGCGGACAGGGCTCTAATGAAAAACTGTTTTTT
cdr3_aa: CASSSRGQGSNEKLFF

clone_size: many
v_call: TRBV4-3
j_call: TRBJ2-5
d_call: TRBD1
cdr3_nt: TGCGCCAGCAGCCAAGACCGTCGACAGGGGGGGGAGACCCAGTACTTC
cdr3_aa: CASSQDRRQGGETQYF

clone_size: few
v_call: TRBV7-2
j_call: TRBJ2-5
d_call: .
cdr3_nt: TGTGCCAGCAGCTTCGCAGGGTACCGAGAGACCCAGTACTTC
cdr3_aa: CASSFAGYRETQYF

clone_size: .
v_call: TRBV4-3
j_call: TRBJ2-2
d_call: TRBD1
cdr3_nt: TGCGCCAGCAGCCAATTTGCTTCGCGAGGACAGGGAACCGGGGAGCTGTTTTTT
cdr3_aa: CASSQFASRGQGTGELFF

clone_size: .
v_call: TRBV29-1
j_call: TRBJ2-1
d_call: .
cdr3_nt: TGCAGCGTTGAAGAGGGGGCCTACAATGAGCAGTTCTTC
cdr3_aa: CSVEEGAYNEQFF

clone_size: .
v_call: TRBV20-1
j_call: TRBJ2-1
d_call: .
cdr3_nt: TGCAGTGCTAGCTTTTTAGCGGACTCCTACAATGAGCAGTTCTTC
cdr3_aa: CSASFLADSYNEQFF

clone_size: few
v_call: TRBV12-3/TRBV12-4
j_call: TRBJ2-7
d_call: TRBD1
cdr3_nt: TGTGCCAGCAGCAACCGGGACAGAGACTACGAGCAGTACTTC
cdr3_aa: CASSNRDRDYEQYF

clone_size: few
v_call: TRBV7-2
j_call: TRBJ2-5
d_call: .
cdr3_nt: TGTGCCAGCAGCTCACAGAGAGACCAGCGGGAGACCCAGTACTTC
cdr3_aa: CASSSQRDQRETQYF

clone_size: .
v_call: TRBV28
j_call: TRBJ2-3
d_call: TRBD1
cdr3_nt: TGTGCCAGCAGTTCCCCCGACAGGGGGCAGGGGGATACGCAGTATTTT
cdr3_aa: CASSSPDRGQGDTQYF

clone_size: few
v_call: TRBV20-1
j_call: TRBJ2-7
d_call: TRBD2
cdr3_nt: TGCAGTGCTAGAGATGGAGGGCGGGGACTAGCGGGACTTCGCTCCTACGAGCAGTACTTC
cdr3_aa: CSARDGGRGLAGLRSYEQYF

clone_size: few
v_call: TRBV7-9
j_call: TRBJ2-4
d_call: .
cdr3_nt: TGTGCCAGCAGCTTGGATTTAGCCAAAAACATTCAGTACTTC
cdr3_aa: CASSLDLAKNIQYF